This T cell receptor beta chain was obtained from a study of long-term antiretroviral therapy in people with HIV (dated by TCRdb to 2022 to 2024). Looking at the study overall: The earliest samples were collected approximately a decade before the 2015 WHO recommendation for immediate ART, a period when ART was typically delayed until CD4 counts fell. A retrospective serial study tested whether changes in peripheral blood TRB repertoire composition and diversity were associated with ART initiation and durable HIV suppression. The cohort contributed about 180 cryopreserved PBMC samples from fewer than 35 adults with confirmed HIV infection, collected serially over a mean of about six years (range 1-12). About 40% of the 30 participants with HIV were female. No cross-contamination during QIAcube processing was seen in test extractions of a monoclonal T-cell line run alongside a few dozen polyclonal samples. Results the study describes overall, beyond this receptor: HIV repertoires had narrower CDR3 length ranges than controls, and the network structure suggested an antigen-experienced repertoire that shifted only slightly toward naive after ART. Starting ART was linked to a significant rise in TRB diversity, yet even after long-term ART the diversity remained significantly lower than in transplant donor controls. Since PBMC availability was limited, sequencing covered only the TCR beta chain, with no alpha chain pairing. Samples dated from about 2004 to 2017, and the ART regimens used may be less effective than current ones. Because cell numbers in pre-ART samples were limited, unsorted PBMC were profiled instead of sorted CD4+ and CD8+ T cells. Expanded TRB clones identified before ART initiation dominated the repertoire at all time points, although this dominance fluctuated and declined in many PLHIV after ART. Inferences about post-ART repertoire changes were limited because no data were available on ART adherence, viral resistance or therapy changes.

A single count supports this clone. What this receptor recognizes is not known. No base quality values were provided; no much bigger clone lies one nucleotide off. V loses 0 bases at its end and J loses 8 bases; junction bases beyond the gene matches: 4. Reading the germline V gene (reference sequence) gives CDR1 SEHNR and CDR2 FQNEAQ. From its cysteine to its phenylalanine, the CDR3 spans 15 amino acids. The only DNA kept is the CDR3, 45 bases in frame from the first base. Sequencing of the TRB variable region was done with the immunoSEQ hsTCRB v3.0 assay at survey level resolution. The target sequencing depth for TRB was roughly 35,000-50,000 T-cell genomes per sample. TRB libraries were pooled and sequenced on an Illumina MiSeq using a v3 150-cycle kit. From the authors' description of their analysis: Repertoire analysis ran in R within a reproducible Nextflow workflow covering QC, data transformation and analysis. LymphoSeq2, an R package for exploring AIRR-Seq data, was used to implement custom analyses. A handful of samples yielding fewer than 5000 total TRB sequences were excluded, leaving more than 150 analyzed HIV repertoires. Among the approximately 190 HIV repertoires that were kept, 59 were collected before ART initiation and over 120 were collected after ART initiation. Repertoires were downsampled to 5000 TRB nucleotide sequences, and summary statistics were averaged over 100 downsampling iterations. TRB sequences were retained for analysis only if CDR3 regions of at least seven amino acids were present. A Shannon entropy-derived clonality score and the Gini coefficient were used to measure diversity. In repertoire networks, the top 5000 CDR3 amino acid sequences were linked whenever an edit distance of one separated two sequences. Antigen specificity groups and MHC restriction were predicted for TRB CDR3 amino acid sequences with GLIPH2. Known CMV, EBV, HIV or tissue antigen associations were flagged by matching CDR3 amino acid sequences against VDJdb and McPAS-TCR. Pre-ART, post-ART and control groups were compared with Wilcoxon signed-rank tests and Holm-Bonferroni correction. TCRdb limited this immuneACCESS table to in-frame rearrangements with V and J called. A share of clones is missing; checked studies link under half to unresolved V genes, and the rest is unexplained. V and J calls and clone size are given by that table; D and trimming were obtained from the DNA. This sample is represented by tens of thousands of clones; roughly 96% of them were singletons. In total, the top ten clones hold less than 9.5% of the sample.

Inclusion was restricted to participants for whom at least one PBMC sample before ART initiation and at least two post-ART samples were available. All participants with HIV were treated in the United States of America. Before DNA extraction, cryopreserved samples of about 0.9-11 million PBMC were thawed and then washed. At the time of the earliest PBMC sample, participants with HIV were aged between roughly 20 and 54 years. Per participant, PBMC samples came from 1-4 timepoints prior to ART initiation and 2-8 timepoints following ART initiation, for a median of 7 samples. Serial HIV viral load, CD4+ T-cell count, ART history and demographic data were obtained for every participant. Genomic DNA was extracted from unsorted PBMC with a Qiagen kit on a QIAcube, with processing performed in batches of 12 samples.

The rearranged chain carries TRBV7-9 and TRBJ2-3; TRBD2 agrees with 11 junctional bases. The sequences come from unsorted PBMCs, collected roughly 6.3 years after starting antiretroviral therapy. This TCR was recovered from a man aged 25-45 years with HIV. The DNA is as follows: TGTGCCAGCAGCTTAGCTAGCGGGGGGGCACGTACGCAGTATTTT. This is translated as CASSLASGGARTQYF.